The 15 T cell receptor beta chains below all came from one sample that was sequenced in a study of Graves' ophthalmopathy and Graves' hyperthyroidism (dated by TCRdb to 2016 to 2018). The sequencing machine was an Illumina HiSeq 2000. For repertoire sequencing, TCR beta CDR3 regions were amplified from RNA transcripts. The first round of RT-PCR was done with HTBI primers and the Qiagen OneStep RT-PCR kit, and was followed by a second round of multiplex PCR, then size selection and purification. In-frame beta chains were kept once TCRdb had trimmed the public reads at Q25 with fastp and called clones with MiXCR. Rows with one shared CDR3 protein collapse into an entry with the most common genes and DNA. The sample profile shows approximately 460,000 distinct CDR3 sequences; approximately 15% of them were found once. Of the sample, roughly 10% is held by the ten largest clones. The sequencing sample was made of blood. These receptors came from a woman under 40 with Graves' ophthalmopathy. Donor details come from another sample of the same person, matched by shared clones.

This clonotype occurred many times. The rearrangement links TRBV19 to TRBJ1-5, with 7 nucleotides matching TRBD1. After removal of 2 bases from V and 7 bases from J, the junction contained 8 bases not matched to a gene. This CDR3 contains 15 residues. Germline V gives CDR1 LNHDA, CDR2 SQIVND (reference sequence). CDR3 DNA: TGTGCCAGTAGTATACGGACAGGACACTCACAGCCCCAGCATTTT. As protein: CASSIRTGHSQPQHF.

At least ten counts were recorded for this clonotype. This chain links TRBV27 with TRBJ2-7, with D possibly TRBD1 on 5 matching bases. Germline CDR1 MNHEY, CDR2 SMNVEV (reference sequence). V dropped 6 bases and J dropped 6 bases, with 12 bases sitting between them. The CDR3 contains 12 residues. The CDR3 DNA reads TGTGCCAGCAGCTTTTCAGGGTCCGAGCAGTACTTC. Protein sequence: CASSFSGSEQYF.

This clonotype was seen a handful of times. This chain uses TRBV20-1 with TRBJ2-7; possibly TRBD1 or TRBD2 for D (5 bases each). Trimming took off 0 bases at V and 0 bases at J, with 21 bases between the two ends. The germline V gene encodes CDR1 DFQATT and CDR2 SNEGSKA (reference sequence). The CDR3 totals 18 residues. The CDR3 protein is CSAREEPGPPWGSYEQYF. CDR3 nucleotides: TGCAGTGCTAGAGAGGAACCGGGACCCCCGTGGGGCTCCTACGAGCAGTACTTC.

With respect to this clonotype: The CDR3 does not close with the conserved phenylalanine or tryptophan, likely indicating a read error. Because the CDR3's place on the DNA is in doubt, the DNA is left out and the CDR3 is given as listed by TCRdb. This rearrangement joins TRBV7-3 to TRBJ2-7; the D segment call TRBD2 is taken from the table without a DNA check. The CDR3 extends over 8 residues, inclusive of both ends. Germline V gene lookup returns CDR1 SGHTA and CDR2 FQGTGA. CDR3: CASSPGLA.

This clonotype was counted between two and nine times. V gene TRBV4-1 combines with J gene TRBJ1-1, with 9 bases that match TRBD1. The V and J ends lost 1 base and 13 bases, in that order; junction bases with no gene match: 10. CDR3 length equals 14 residues. The germline V gene has CDR1 MGHRA and CDR2 YSYEKL. The CDR3, as DNA: TGCGCCAGCAGCCAAGGTTACAGGGGGCAACTTCTTTTCTTT. Translation: CASSQGYRGQLLFF.

This clonotype was seen repeatedly, ten times or more. The V and J genes are TRBV15 and TRBJ2-5; 10 positions agree with TRBD2. Germline CDR1 and CDR2: LNHNV and YYDKDF (reference sequence). The trim removed 1 base at V and 5 bases at J, leaving 4 bases unmatched. The CDR3 consists of 15 residues. The CDR3 loop is CATSRAAGGQETQYF. The CDR3 bases are TGTGCCACCAGCAGAGCAGCGGGGGGGCAGGAGACCCAGTACTTC.

The CDR3 region is CASSLGGLAGEEHEQYF. DNA for the CDR3: TGTGCCAGCAGCTTGGGGGGACTAGCGGGTGAAGAACACGAGCAGTACTTC. The V call is TRBV7-8, the J call TRBJ2-7, with 12 bases identical to TRBD2. V dropped 3 bases and J dropped 5; count of bases not matched to a gene: 11. Germline assignment: CDR1 SGHVS and CDR2 FQNEAQ. This CDR3 comprises 17 residues.

This clonotype was recorded at least ten times. The V and J genes are TRBV20-1 and TRBJ2-7; D assignment may be TRBD1 or TRBD2 (5 bases each). The CDR3 totals 13 residues. Trimming removed 5 bases from V and 4 bases from J, with 15 bases in between. Germline V lookup: CDR1 DFQATT, CDR2 SNEGSKA (reference sequence). The CDR3: CSASPGRNYEQYF. The CDR3 nucleotides are TGCAGTGCTTCTCCGGGACGGAATTACGAGCAGTACTTC.

This clonotype was recorded once. In nucleotides, the CDR3 is TGTGCCAACTCGGGACAGATGAACACTGAAGCTTTCTTT. Translated, it gives CANSGQMNTEAFF. The chain uses TRBV12-3 or TRBV12-4 and TRBJ1-1; 7 bases align to TRBD1. Trimming removed 10 bases from V and 0 bases from J; junction bases left unmatched: 5. The CDR3 is 13 amino acids.

Details on this clonotype: Mismatch with germline at one junction end may stem from a read error. V usage is TRBV11-2 and J usage is TRBJ1-5; a possible D gene is TRBD1 (6 bases). The CDR3 has 15 residues. Germline V CDR1 and CDR2: SGHAT, FQNNGV. CDR3 amino acids: CAGSLAGGSNQPQHF. The CDR3 nucleotides read TGTGCCGGCAGCTTAGCTGGGGGCAGCAATCAGCCCCAGCATTTT.

This clonotype has a count of ten or more. The genes are TRBV4-2 and TRBJ2-7; 12 positions match TRBD2. With V trimmed by 4 bases and J by 3 bases, 10 bases remained unmatched. This CDR3 region has 17 residues. Germline values: CDR1 LGHNA, CDR2 YNFKEQ. CDR3 nucleotide sequence: TGTGCCAGCAGCCCGACTAGCGGGAGACCCTCAGACTACGAGCAGTACTTC. It encodes CASSPTSGRPSDYEQYF.

About this clonotype itself: The missing conserved phenylalanine or tryptophan at the end of this CDR3 makes a read error likely. The chain carries TRBV30 and TRBJ2-5; D is possibly TRBD1 (7 bases). The CDR3 runs 15 residues. Germline V gene sequence: CDR1 GTSNPN, CDR2 SVGIG (reference sequence). Here the CDR3 DNA reads TGTGCCTGGAGTGTTTCAGGGGGATCGGGAGAGTCCCAGTACTAC. Protein: CAWSVSGGSGESQYY.

This clonotype was seen at least ten times. The junction and the germline gene differ at one end; a read error may be behind it. J is TRBJ2-5 and V is TRBV15; 9 bases align to TRBD1. The CDR3 extends over 14 amino acids. The germline gives CDR1 LNHNV, CDR2 YYDKDF (reference sequence). The CDR3 here is CATGREQGAETQYF. The CDR3 coding sequence is TGTGCCACCGGCAGGGAACAGGGGGCAGAGACCCAGTACTTC.

The chain employs TRBV9 and TRBJ2-2; TRBD1 agrees at 7 bases. The CDR3 extends over 14 amino acids. Looked up from germline, CDR1 is SGDLS and CDR2 is YYNGEE. The ends lost 5 bases at V and 1 base at J; junction bases unmatched: 2. The CDR3 sequence is CASSTGVNTGELFF. The CDR3 DNA reads TGTGCCAGCAGTACAGGGGTGAACACCGGGGAGCTGTTTTTT.

CDR3 region: CASSKDRSYEQYF. DNA of the CDR3: TGTGCCAGCAGTAAGGACAGGAGCTACGAGCAGTACTTC. The V and J genes are TRBV6-4 and TRBJ2-7; the match to TRBD1 covers 7 bases. The ends lost 5 bases at V and 3 bases at J; junction bases unmatched: 4. Looked up from germline, CDR1 is MRHNA and CDR2 is SNTAGT. CDR3 size: 13 residues.